A single T cell receptor (beta chain) is shown here with its context. Its antigen is still unknown. No clone much larger than this one lies a single base away; base qualities are absent. CDR1 and CDR2, looked up from the germline V gene, are SQVTM and ANQGSEA. Here V drops 0 bases and J drops 7 bases, and the junction holds 10 bases not matched to any gene. Inclusive of the bounding cysteine and phenylalanine, the CDR3 is 15 residues long. The read is trimmed to its CDR3 DNA, 45 bases read in frame from base 1. This specimen belongs to a study of cytomegalovirus exposure and HLA in healthy donors (dated by TCRdb to the late 2010s). Looking at the study overall: An earlier analysis of more than 550 of the donors reported 250 to 300 Gb of sequence data and 90 million to 120 million unique TCR beta sequences obtained from approximately 180 million T cells. An early release covering roughly 600 HLA-typed donors comprised roughly 300 gigabases of sequencing data and around 85 million unique TCR sequences. Of the 350 to 400 genotyped donors, about 80% fell in the genetic ancestry cluster associated with self-reported Caucasian donors. The aim of the study was to test whether cataloging public T cell receptors could identify signatures of past pathogen exposure. The T cell repertoires of around 670 subjects were profiled by immunosequencing and related to cytomegalovirus serostatus. A separate validation cohort of about 110 different subjects was used in addition to the 666-subject first cohort. High-throughput TCR immunosequencing, statistical association of individual TCRs with disease status, and machine learning were combined to predict cytomegalovirus infection status. In a later analysis, previously published TCR beta repertoires from 600 to 850 donors were re-analyzed and high-resolution HLA genotyping was added so that TCR occurrence patterns could be studied. In the later analysis, no new phenotypic data were used to find candidate immune exposures; instead, reliance was placed on TCR beta sequences and their occurrence across donors. An earlier analysis of 587 of the donors used high-throughput TCR beta sequencing to judge whether each TCR beta V gene segment behaved as functional or pseudogenic. Donor age, sex, ethnicity and CMV serostatus were compiled alongside the repertoire data. A later genetic analysis used genome-wide SNP genotypes for about 55% of the 666 donors, treating that subset as a discovery cohort. All discovery cohort repertoires had been generated on a single sequencing platform. Both class I and class II loci were covered by HLA typing, at four-digit resolution. The number of typed donors differed by locus: about 620-640 for A, B, C, DRB1 and DQB1; 500 to 550 for DQA1; 606 for DPA1; and around 470 for DPB1. Roughly 5 DR-DQ haplotypes were handled as single units for association and clustering, since linkage in the cohort was strong. On average, roughly 240,000 unique TCR beta nucleotide sequences were sequenced per donor among 350 to 400 genotyped donors of the cohort, with roughly a sixth of those sequences being non-productive. The paper as a whole reports these results and caveats: The sequencing pipeline was judged likely to have produced a cluster of highly shared sequence variants as a technical artifact. Compared with the approximately 600-donor mean, donors in an Asian-associated ancestry cluster had fewer N-insertions in productive TCRs, according to a later genetic analysis. Compared with equally common non-associated chains, HLA-associated TCR beta chains in a later analysis were more clonally expanded and had lower generation probabilities. Because HLA typing was missing for some donors at each locus, association tests included only the typed subset. According to a later analysis, parvovirus B19, influenza, CMV and Epstein-Barr virus appeared linked to several top co-occurrence clusters. A later genetic analysis associated a missense DCLRE1C variant with V-gene and J-gene trimming of TCR beta chains, and an independent cohort replicated the association. Because counts were too low, seventeen rarely observed V segments, including chromosome 9 orphons, were left out of the earlier analysis of about 620 of the donors. A later analysis found that most CMV-associated TCR beta chains appeared HLA-restricted, with HLA associations seemingly driven largely by CMV exposure. Immune exposure information for the cohort was limited to CMV serostatus. The 87-base-pair reads could not distinguish some IMGT-functional V segments, including TRBV6-2 and TRBV6-3, so those segments were excluded. The classifier was reported to diagnose cytomegalovirus status with high specificity and sensitivity in both the original cohort and the validation cohort. It was suggested by the authors that the approach could potentially be generalized to other disease states and immunological phenotypes. A later analysis associated about 17,000 TCR beta sequences with specific HLA alleles at a false discovery rate of 0.05. Broadly in line with IMGT annotations, most TCR beta V segments showed up in productive rearrangements about 87% or about 30% of the time in an earlier analysis of several hundred of the donors. A later analysis found that TCR association rates varied across HLA loci, with DRB1 alleles showing the most associated TCRs and HLA-C alleles the fewest. A further reported finding was that TCR beta sequences accurately predicted the HLA-A and HLA-B alleles for most subjects in the first cohort. When HLA alleles, especially DR and DQ, strongly co-occurred, TCR associations were difficult to assign to individual alleles. While some public TCRs were present in many individuals, most TCR sequences turned up only very rarely across donors. Only TCR beta chains were sequenced in this cohort, and the absence of alpha or paired-chain data limited detectable features. The presence/absence analyses assumed that sequencing depth was roughly uniform across donors, and that assumption may not be true. In vitro tests confirmed that a few of the cytomegalovirus-associated TCR beta chains recognize cytomegalovirus antigens. Linkage disequilibrium might explain the correlated functional status among segregating V segments, but an unknown experimental factor could not be excluded. The study gave a list of under 200 TCR beta chains associated with cytomegalovirus.

The cohort comprised 670 or so healthy bone marrow donors. Cohort members were all nominally healthy when sampled, although unrecorded immune exposures were likely present. The donor was CMV seronegative and was included in the group of about 400 seronegative cohort members. A peripheral blood sample was provided by each donor, and peripheral blood mononuclear cells were used for TCR beta sequencing. Genomic DNA extraction from the blood cell samples was performed with the Qiagen DNeasy Blood Extraction Kit. Library preparation was by the immunoSEQ multiplex PCR assay. For the multiplex PCR, a mixture combining 60 forward primers for TCR Vbeta segments and 13 reverse primers for TCR Jbeta segments was used. The CDR3 region of rearranged TCR beta genes was amplified from genomic DNA with a multiplex PCR assay. The amplified TCR beta libraries were sequenced on the Illumina HiSeq System as 87-base-pair reads. On the study's bioinformatics: Across the 600 to 700 repertoires, a later analysis counted 80 million or so unique TCR beta chains, 9.5 million to 13 million of which were shared by at least two donors. A nearest-neighbor algorithm error-corrected the raw reads and collapsed the reads into unique sequences, merging closely related sequences to remove PCR and sequencing errors. Alignment of CDR3 sequences to IMGT reference sequences was used to assign V, D and J gene segments. For a sequence to be retained, a match of at least six nucleotides was required to both a V gene segment and a J gene segment. A rearrangement counted as productive if the CDR3 had no stop codons and remained in frame with V and J, and every other rearrangement counted as non-productive. CDR3 was defined by IMGT convention, running from the second conserved V-encoded cysteine to the conserved J-encoded phenylalanine. The earlier analysis of 587 of the donors excluded any sequence lacking an unambiguous match to a single V gene segment. In an earlier analysis of 450 to 700 of the donors, V segments were called functional above 56.7% productive rearrangements and were called segregating when the between-donor standard deviation exceeded 5%. A statistical classification framework was built to diagnose cytomegalovirus status from the catalog of TCR beta chain sequences. In a later analysis, V and J genes were assigned by comparing TCR nucleotide sequences against IMGT/GENE-DB human TR gene sequences. A later analysis assigned CDR3 sequences and most-parsimonious VDJ recombination scenarios with the TCRdist pipeline. In a later analysis, every TCR beta chain was defined by the combination of its CDR3 amino acid sequence and its V-gene family, and reads without a unique V-gene family were dropped. To address suspected cross-contamination and a sequencing artifact, a later analysis removed a few hundred highly shared, low-generation-probability nucleotide sequences. For each public chain, a later analysis derived a clonal expansion index from normalized ranks of inferred template counts within each repertoire. In a later analysis, generation probabilities were computed using a VDJ recombination model fitted to out-of-frame rearrangements, and the results were checked against IGoR. Hypergeometric tests were used in a later analysis to score TCR-TCR, TCR-HLA and TCR-CMV co-occurrence, with a repertoire-size bias correction applied to the TCR pairs. In a later analysis, false discovery rates were estimated by permuting HLA or CMV assignments 20 times. In a later analysis, co-occurring TCRs were grouped using DBSCAN, with TCRdist sequence similarity added in when clustering inside HLA-allele-positive subsets. Co-occurrence clustering excluded repertoires with fewer than 30,000 or more than 120,000 public chains, plus five with anomalous nucleotide sharing. TCRdb stores this immuneACCESS table with in-frame sequences only. Part of the clones is absent; in the studies checked, under half of the shortfall reflects unresolved V genes, and no reason is known for the rest. V and J calls and clone size are those listed in that table; D and trimming were worked out from the DNA. The sample table lists a few hundred thousand clones, nearly 95% of them with a count of one. In total, the top ten clones hold around 1.7% of the sample.

The sequence came from a girl aged 2-9 years in good health and CMV-seronegative. The rearranged segments are TRBV29-1 and TRBJ1-2, with 8 junctional bases fitting TRBD1. The sample taken for sequencing was PBMCs. The CDR3 in this case is CSVEDTLSGGVGYTF. At the DNA level, the sequence is TGCAGCGTTGAAGATACTCTTTCAGGGGGCGTTGGCTACACCTTC. The full variable domain, completed from the reference TRBV29-1 and TRBJ1-2 proteins outside the CDR3, reads SAVISQKPSRDICQRGTSLTIQCQVDSQVTMMFWYRQQPGQSLTLIATANQGSEATYESGFVIDKFPISRPNLTFSTLTVSNMSPEDSSIYLCSVEDTLSGGVGYTFGSGTRLTVV.